The clone carrying this T cell receptor (beta chain) was observed a handful of times. The antigen is unknown. Via MiXCR, TCRdb re-called the RT-PCR reads, giving one row per CDR3 protein. The data show about 500,000 distinct CDR3 sequences, more than 15% seen once. The entry originates in a study of response to subunit inactivated influenza vaccine. Study-level points and caveats: That few new T cells are recruited by each seasonal influenza vaccination was the authors' suggestion.

Germline V lookup: CDR1 LGHNA, CDR2 YNFKEQ. J gave up 4 bases and V 4 bases, and 8 bases lay outside the gene matches. The CDR3 sequence is 15 residues long. The material sequenced was CD4+ T cells sorted from PBMCs, taken around 2 years after vaccination. The clonotype was recovered from a man aged 50-75 years who received an inactivated influenza vaccine. J is TRBJ2-5 and V is TRBV4-2; TRBD1 aligns across 8 bases. CDR3 amino acids: CASSRLGTGLETQYF. The DNA for the CDR3 is TGTGCCAGCAGCCGATTAGGGACAGGCTTAGAGACCCAGTACTTC.